The table lists the clone carrying this T cell receptor beta chain with a count of one. The antigen is undetermined. The sample belongs to a study of regulatory T cells in long-lasting Graves disease. General study results and limits: Sampling was limited to peripheral blood rather than thyroid tissue. The persistent group shared 2,741 public clonotypes, more than the approximately 890 shared by new patients.

Time point specified: persistent/refractory GD, antithyroid drugs over 5 years with positive TRAb. After RNA was extracted from PBMCs, the TCR library was made from it. Germline V CDR1 and CDR2: MNHEY, SVGEGT. Trimming pared 2 bases from V and 1 base from J, leaving 11 bases between. The CDR3 is 15 residues long. The TCR beta library used iRepertoire HTBI primers with Arm-PCR amplification of CDR3. From the multiplex PCR reads, TCRdb called clonotypes with MiXCR, one entry per CDR3 protein. The table has over 650,000 distinct CDR3 sequences, approximately 29% seen once; the top ten hold 35% to 55%. This receptor was obtained from a female donor with Graves disease. The chain links TRBV6-2 or TRBV6-3 to TRBJ1-1, with D perhaps matching TRBD1 (6 bases). This specimen consisted of peripheral blood mononuclear cells (PBMCs), obtained when the disease was refractory, from a patient treated with antithyroid drugs. CDR3 bases: TGTGCCAGCAGTTACGGATCGGGACAGAACACTGAAGCTTTCTTT. Encoded protein: CASSYGSGQNTEAFF.